The 8 T cell receptor beta chains presented below share a single source sample, sequenced in a study of T cell changes during pregnancy in multiple sclerosis. Clones were read by immunoSEQ multiplex PCR, and TCRdb kept only the in-frame ones, dropping some. The sample lists about 38,000 clones; over 85% were seen once. Sequencing was performed on CD4+ T cells from peripheral blood mononuclear cells, taken before pregnancy. Receptors originate from a female donor with multiple sclerosis, enrolled in a pregnancy study.

This clone is a singleton in its sample. As DNA, the CDR3 is TGTGCCAGCAGACCGACAGGGGGCAACGCAGGGGGTGGCTACACCTTC. This gives the protein CASRPTGGNAGGGYTF. The chain carries TRBV11-2 and TRBJ1-2; 10 positions match TRBD1. The CDR3 is 16 residues long. Germline V gene sequence: CDR1 SGHAT, CDR2 FQNNGV. Trimming removed 6 bases from V and 7 bases from J; junction bases left unmatched: 14.

This rearrangement joins TRBV7-2 to TRBJ2-3; 9 nucleotides align to TRBD2. Germline assignment: CDR1 SGHTA and CDR2 FQGNSA. The CDR3 has 15 amino acids. The ends lost 2 bases at V and 6 bases at J; junction bases unmatched: 6. CDR3 in DNA: TGTGCCAGCAGCTTAATGCGGGGGGGCCAGGATACGCAGTATTTT. Translating it yields CASSLMRGGQDTQYF.

This chain connects TRBV6-5 to TRBJ1-5; unclear D gene. From germline, CDR1 is MNHEY and CDR2 SVGAGI. V lost 0 bases and J lost 5, with 8 bases in between. The CDR3 covers 14 residues. CDR3 amino acids: CASSYSGSDQPQHF. The CDR3 DNA sequence: TGTGCCAGCAGTTACTCGGGCAGTGATCAGCCCCAGCATTTT.

This clone has a handful of counts. The chain recombines TRBV28 with TRBJ2-5; TRBD2 aligns across 7 bases. The CDR3 runs to 17 residues. V lost 4 bases to trimming and J lost 5 bases; unmatched junction nucleotides: 16. In germline, CDR1 is MDHEN, CDR2 SYDVKM. The CDR3 DNA reads as TGTGCCAGCAGTTCCCTAAAGCGGGGCCACGACCGGGAGACCCAGTACTTC. It encodes CASSSLKRGHDRETQYF.

CDR3 bases: TGTGCCAGCAGCTTAGAAGGGGAAACCGAGCAGTACTTC. Translated: CASSLEGETEQYF. This sequence joins TRBV11-3 and TRBJ2-7, with a weak D call TRBD1 (5 bases). V shed 0 bases and J shed 6 bases, with 9 bases lying between them. The CDR3 runs to 13 residues. Per germline, CDR1 SGHNT and CDR2 YENEEA.

This chain uses TRBV5-1 with TRBJ1-3; D call uncertain. V was trimmed by 0 bases and J by 0 bases, leaving 16 bases between them. From germline, CDR1 is SGHRS and CDR2 YFSETQ. The CDR3 runs to 18 residues. CDR3 DNA: TGCGCCAGCAGCTTGGCCGTGCGGCCGTTCGCCTCTGGAAACACCATATATTTT. Translated: CASSLAVRPFASGNTIYF.

The chain is built from TRBV2 and TRBJ1-5, with 7 bases that match TRBD1. CDR3 size: 18 residues. The trim removed 3 bases at V and 2 bases at J, leaving 13 bases unmatched. Germline loops: CDR1 SNHLY, CDR2 FYNNEI. This CDR3 is CASSEGWAGGLGNQPQHF. CDR3 coding DNA: TGTGCCAGCAGTGAGGGTTGGGCAGGGGGTTTGGGCAATCAGCCCCAGCATTTT.

This clone was observed a handful of times. This chain connects TRBV5-1 to TRBJ1-2; perhaps TRBD1 as D (5 bases). CDR1 SGHRS and CDR2 YFSETQ come from the germline V gene. There are 14 residues in the CDR3. Trimming left V 0 bases short and J 5 bases short, with 11 bases between. CDR3 coding DNA: TGCGCCAGCAGCTTGGTTTCCAGGGATTATGGCTACACCTTC. Translation: CASSLVSRDYGYTF. The complete variable domain, with remaining parts taken from reference TRBV5-1 and TRBJ1-2, reads KAGVTQTPRYLIKTRGQQVTLSCSPISGHRSVSWYQQTPGQGLQFLFEYFSETQRNKGNFPGRFSGRQFSNSRSEMNVSTLELGDSALYLCASSLVSRDYGYTFGSGTRLTVV.